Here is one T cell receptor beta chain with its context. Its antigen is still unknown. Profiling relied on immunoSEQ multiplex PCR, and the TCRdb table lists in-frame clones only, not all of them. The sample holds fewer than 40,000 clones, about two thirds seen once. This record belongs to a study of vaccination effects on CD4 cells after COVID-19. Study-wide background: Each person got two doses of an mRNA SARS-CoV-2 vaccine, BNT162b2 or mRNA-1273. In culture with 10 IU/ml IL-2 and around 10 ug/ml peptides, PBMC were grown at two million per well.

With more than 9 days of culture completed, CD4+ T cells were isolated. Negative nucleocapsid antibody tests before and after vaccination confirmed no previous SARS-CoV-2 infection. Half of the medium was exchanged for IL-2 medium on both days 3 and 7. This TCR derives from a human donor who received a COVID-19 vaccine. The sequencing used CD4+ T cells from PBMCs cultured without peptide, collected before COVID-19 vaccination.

The CDR3 sequence is CAISATGGYEQFF. The CDR3, as DNA: TGTGCCATCAGTGCTACAGGGGGTTATGAGCAGTTCTTC. This chain links TRBV10-3 with TRBJ2-1, with 8 bases fitting TRBD1. The CDR3 extends over 13 amino acids. The germline CDR1 and CDR2 sequences are ENHRY and SYGVKD. V gave up 4 bases and J gave up 8 bases; unmatched junction bases: 4.